What follows are 25 T cell receptor beta chains derived from one specimen sequenced in a study of OX40 agonist ivuxolimab in advanced cancers. Some clones are missing from TCRdb's copy, which holds only in-frame ones; the method was immunoSEQ multiplex PCR. The sample has about 68,000 clones, roughly 88% seen once. The sequencing here drew on CD4+ or CD8+ T cells sorted from blood, taken in a trial of the OX40 agonist ivuxolimab. The receptor source for this set is an adult with an advanced solid tumor such as melanoma, head and neck, liver or kidney cancer.

The chain recombines TRBV27 with TRBJ2-3, with 7 positions matching TRBD2. Losses at the gene ends were 3 bases for V and 5 bases for J; bases not matched to a gene: 5. This CDR3 is 14 amino acids long. Germline V lookup: CDR1 MNHEY, CDR2 SMNVEV (reference sequence). The CDR3 sequence is CASSLGGRIDTQYF. DNA for the CDR3: TGTGCCAGCAGTTTGGGAGGGAGAATAGATACGCAGTATTTT.

This chain links TRBV18 with TRBJ2-1, with D uncertain. The CDR3 contains 13 residues. V gave up 6 bases and J gave up 6 bases, with 12 bases separating them. Germline CDR1 is KGHSH and CDR2 is LQKENI. The CDR3 coding sequence is TGTGCCAGCTCTCCCCCCGATGCCAATGAGCAGTTCTTC. This sequence encodes CASSPPDANEQFF.

The V gene is TRBV1, the J gene TRBJ1-2. TRBV1 represents a pseudogene. This CDR3 is 13 amino acids long. The CDR3 loop reads CTSSRKGRPGYTF. The CDR3 DNA follows: TGCACCAGCAGCCGTAAAGGTCGACCGGGCTACACCTTC.

This chain links TRBV6-5 with TRBJ1-4; no definite D call. This CDR3 spans 13 amino acids. CDR1 and CDR2 (germline): MNHEY, SVGAGI. Trimming left V 6 bases short and J 6 bases short, with 11 bases between. The chain's CDR3 is CASRSRLDEKLFF. CDR3 coding DNA: TGTGCCAGCAGGTCCCGACTGGATGAAAAACTGTTTTTT.

The genes are TRBV7-6 and TRBJ2-5; 10 nucleotides agree with TRBD1. Germline CDR1 SGHVS, CDR2 FNYEAQ. The CDR3 spans 16 residues. The V gene end was trimmed by 3 bases and the J gene end by 3 bases; junction bases not matched to a gene: 7. The CDR3 region has the DNA TGTGCCAGCAGCTTCCTGGGGGGGACAGGGGAAGAGACCCAGTACTTC. Amino acid sequence: CASSFLGGTGEETQYF.

The chain is built from TRBV6-6 and TRBJ2-2; D possibly corresponds to TRBD1 (6 bases). In germline, CDR1 is MNHNY, CDR2 SVGAGI (reference sequence). Deletions cut 5 bases from V and 4 bases from J, with 11 bases between. The CDR3 totals 14 residues. This CDR3 reads CASSLQGFTGELFF. CDR3 DNA: TGTGCCAGCAGTCTACAGGGTTTCACCGGGGAGCTGTTTTTT.

The V and J genes are TRBV19 and TRBJ2-3, with D possibly matching TRBD1 (6 bases). The CDR3 totals 14 residues. V lost 5 bases to trimming and J lost 5 bases, with 14 bases between them. The germline V gene encodes CDR1 LNHDA and CDR2 SQIVND (reference sequence). This chain's CDR3 is CASSSGRGGDTQYF. The CDR3 DNA sequence: TGTGCCAGTAGTTCGGGCCGAGGGGGAGATACGCAGTATTTT. Full variable domain (remainder filled in from reference TRBV19 and TRBJ2-3): DGGITQSPKYLFRKEGQNVTLSCEQNLNHDAMYWYRQDPGQGLRLIYYSQIVNDFQKGDIAEGYSVSREKKESFPLTVTSAQKNPTAFYLCASSSGRGGDTQYFGPGTRLTVL.

The chain has TRBV28 and TRBJ2-7; tentatively, D is TRBD1 (5 bases). The length of the CDR3 is 14 residues. Germline V gives CDR1 MDHEN, CDR2 SYDVKM. V lost 2 bases and J lost 1, with 9 bases in between. Here the CDR3 reads CASSLKAGSYEQYF. CDR3 nucleotide sequence: TGTGCCAGCAGTTTAAAGGCAGGGTCCTACGAGCAGTACTTC.

This sequence joins TRBV6-5 and TRBJ1-1; D gene ambiguous. V lost 8 bases, J lost 2 bases, and 6 bases lay in between. There are 11 residues in the CDR3. Germline-derived CDR1 and CDR2 are MNHEY and SVGAGI. The DNA of the CDR3 is TGTGCCAGCGGTCCCAACACTGAAGCTTTCTTT. This sequence encodes CASGPNTEAFF.

The V call is TRBV18, the J call TRBJ2-1; D call uncertain. Germline loops: CDR1 KGHSH, CDR2 LQKENI. The CDR3 is 13 amino acids. V lost 8 bases and J 8 bases, leaving 16 bases between the germline ends. The CDR3, as DNA: TGTGCCAGCGGGTATCGAAGCTCGGATGAGCAGTTCTTC. This sequence encodes CASGYRSSDEQFF.

CDR3: CASSPTSGRAKTSGTDTQYF. The CDR3 DNA follows: TGTGCCAGTAGTCCAACTAGCGGGAGAGCAAAGACATCAGGCACAGATACGCAGTATTTT. The J gene is TRBJ2-3, the V gene TRBV19, with 11 bases aligning to TRBD2. The CDR3 has 20 amino acids. V lost 5 bases to trimming and J lost 1 base; unmatched junction nucleotides: 17. In germline, CDR1 is LNHDA, CDR2 SQIVND (reference sequence).

The V call is TRBV11-3, the J call TRBJ2-5; TRBD1 aligns across 10 bases. This CDR3 comprises 15 residues. The V segment lost 5 bases and the J segment 5 bases; nucleotides outside the gene matches: 8. CDR1 SGHNT and CDR2 YENEEA come from the germline V gene. DNA of the CDR3: TGTGCCAGCAGCGCCGGGACAGGGGTTCTGGAGACCCAGTACTTC. This gives the protein CASSAGTGVLETQYF.

This clone was detected only once. The chain uses TRBV19 and TRBJ1-2, with a weak D call TRBD1 (6 bases). V shed 4 bases and J shed 4 bases, with 13 bases lying between them. CDR1 and CDR2 (germline): LNHDA, SQIVND (reference sequence). CDR3 size: 14 residues. The CDR3 protein is CASSTGDTLYGYTF. The CDR3 region has the DNA TGTGCCAGTAGTACCGGGGACACCCTCTATGGCTACACCTTC.

The rearrangement uses TRBV25-1 and TRBJ1-2, with D possibly matching TRBD1 (5 bases). The CDR3 totals 14 residues. The V gene lost 6 bases and the J gene lost 3 bases, with 14 bases spanning the gap. The germline V gene has CDR1 MGHDK and CDR2 SYGVNS. This CDR3 is CASRGEVGYYGYTF. CDR3 DNA: TGTGCCAGCAGAGGGGAGGTGGGGTACTATGGCTACACCTTC.

The chain employs TRBV7-8 and TRBJ2-1; TRBD2 agrees at 10 bases. The CDR3 contains 17 residues. V was pared by 7 bases and J by 7 bases, with 16 bases of the junction left unmatched. The germline gives CDR1 SGHVS, CDR2 FQNEAQ. The CDR3 region is CASIKRISSGSSNEQFF. CDR3 coding DNA: TGTGCCAGCATCAAAAGGATTTCTAGCGGGAGTTCAAATGAGCAGTTCTTC.

The V and J genes are TRBV28 and TRBJ2-7; 10 bases map to TRBD1. V dropped 10 bases and J dropped 0; count of bases not matched to a gene: 6. CDR3 length: 14 residues. Germline CDR1 is MDHEN and CDR2 is SYDVKM. The CDR3 bases are TGTGCCACGAAGACAGGGGGCAGCTCCTACGAGCAGTACTTC. This encodes CATKTGGSSYEQYF.

V usage is TRBV29-1 and J usage is TRBJ1-1, with D hard to call. CDR3 length equals 13 residues. The germline V gene encodes CDR1 SQVTM and CDR2 ANQGSEA. Trimming took off 6 bases at V and 0 bases at J, with 11 bases between the two ends. The DNA for the CDR3 is TGCAGCGTCCACGGACGGCTGAACACTGAAGCTTTCTTT. As protein: CSVHGRLNTEAFF.

This chain connects TRBV9 to TRBJ1-2, with D uncertain. The V and J ends lost 4 bases and 8 bases respectively, with 15 bases between them. Germline V gene lookup returns CDR1 SGDLS and CDR2 YYNGEE. CDR3 length equals 13 residues. DNA for the CDR3: TGTGCCAGCAGCCCTGGCCCCCTCCAGGGCTACACCTTC. Translated: CASSPGPLQGYTF. Full variable domain (missing parts from reference TRBV9 and TRBJ1-2): DSGVTQTPKHLITATGQRVTLRCSPRSGDLSVYWYQQSLDQGLQFLIQYYNGEERAKGNILERFSAQQFPDLHSELNLSSLELGDSALYFCASSPGPLQGYTFGSGTRLTVV.

This sequence joins TRBV6-6 and TRBJ2-7; 7 bases agree with TRBD1. CDR3 size: 13 residues. The germline gives CDR1 MNHNY, CDR2 SVGAGI (reference sequence). J was trimmed by 4 bases and V by 5 bases; bases with no gene match: 5. CDR3 sequence reads: CASSPGTEYEQYF. For the CDR3, the DNA is TGTGCCAGCAGTCCCGGGACAGAGTACGAGCAGTACTTC.

Here the CDR3 DNA reads TGTGCCAGCAGCGCTTCCTACGAGCAGTTCTTC. It is translated as CASSASYEQFF. The chain carries TRBV9 and TRBJ2-1, with D uncertain. The CDR3 loop spans 11 amino acids. The germline V gene has CDR1 SGDLS and CDR2 YYNGEE. The V end lost 3 bases, the J end lost 10 bases, and 8 bases lay between the germline ends.

The chain combines TRBV27 with TRBJ1-2; a possible D gene is TRBD1 (6 bases). The V gene lost 3 bases and the J gene lost 4 bases, with 12 bases spanning the gap. The length of the CDR3 is 14 residues. Germline CDR1 and CDR2: MNHEY and SMNVEV (reference sequence). The CDR3 nucleotides read TGTGCCAGCAGTTTGGGGGCAGGGTCCTATGGCTACACCTTC. This gives the protein CASSLGAGSYGYTF.

The J gene is TRBJ2-5, the V gene TRBV5-1; TRBD1 aligns across 7 bases. Germline V gene data show CDR1 as SGHRS and CDR2 as YFSETQ. After removal of 4 bases from V and 1 base from J, the junction contained 10 bases not matched to a gene. The CDR3 runs 16 residues. The CDR3 nucleotides are TGCGCCAGCAGCCCGCCGGGACAGAATACCCAAGAGACCCAGTACTTC. Encoded protein: CASSPPGQNTQETQYF. Supplemented by reference TRBV5-1 and TRBJ2-5, the full variable domain reads KAGVTQTPRYLIKTRGQQVTLSCSPISGHRSVSWYQQTPGQGLQFLFEYFSETQRNKGNFPGRFSGRQFSNSRSEMNVSTLELGDSALYLCASSPPGQNTQETQYFGPGTRLLVL.

The chain carries TRBV27 and TRBJ1-1, with 9 bases that match TRBD1. The CDR3 extends over 15 amino acids. Germline CDR1 is MNHEY and CDR2 is SMNVEV (reference sequence). Trimming cost V 0 bases and J 8 bases; bases outside gene matches: 7. The CDR3 nucleotides read TGTGCCAGCAGTTTATCTGGGACAGGGTTGGCGGAAGCTTTCTTT. Translated, it gives CASSLSGTGLAEAFF.

This chain links TRBV18 with TRBJ1-1; TRBD1 matches at 8 bases. CDR1 and CDR2 (germline): KGHSH, LQKENI. There are 16 residues in the CDR3. V lost 3 bases to trimming and J lost 4 bases; unmatched junction nucleotides: 10. The DNA of the CDR3 is TGTGCCAGCTCACCGGAAAAAAACAGGGGGGCCACTGAAGCTTTCTTT. It encodes CASSPEKNRGATEAFF.

The V and J genes are TRBV21-1 and TRBJ2-1; the table assigns TRBD2, which was not confirmed against the DNA. TRBV21-1 is a known pseudogene. The CDR3 runs to 16 residues. CDR3 sequence (DNA): TGTGCCAGCAGCAAATCGGACTTCTGCTTCTACAATGAGCAGTTCTTC. It yields the protein CASSKSDFCFYNEQFF.